This T cell receptor beta chain was found in a study of high-grade serous ovarian cancer treatment subgroups. Study conclusions and caveats: Different patients shared almost no repertoire; same-patient tumors shared about 0.11 to 0.79.

Assay: immunoSEQ multiplex PCR; the TCRdb copy retains only in-frame clones and omits some. This table holds approximately 7,800 clones, less than 70% found once. Tumor samples were taken before definitive surgery or chemotherapy. About this clone: Its antigen is undetermined.

This CDR3 is 14 amino acids long. V lost 5 bases, J lost 3 bases, and 12 bases lay in between. CDR1 and CDR2 from the germline V gene are SEHNR and FQNEAQ (reference sequence). Sequencing was performed on tumor tissue. This rearrangement joins TRBV7-9 to TRBJ2-3; D is unresolved. The source is a human donor with high-grade serous ovarian cancer. CDR3 residues: CASSHTWSTDTQYF. Here the CDR3 DNA reads TGTGCCAGCAGCCATACATGGAGTACAGATACGCAGTATTTT.